The T cell receptor beta chain described here comes from a study of cytomegalovirus exposure and HLA in healthy donors. Germline CDR1 is SNHLY and CDR2 is FYNNEI. The V end lost 7 bases, the J end lost 0 bases, and 16 bases lay between the germline ends. This CDR3 is 16 amino acids long. Whole-study findings and limits: Rare sequences made up most TCRs, while some public TCRs were found in many donors. Reportedly, HLA-A and HLA-B alleles of most subjects were accurately predicted from TCR beta.

13 Jbeta primers and 60 Vbeta primers were used for the PCR. TCRdb's copy holds only in-frame clones and misses some; the assay was immunoSEQ multiplex PCR. Of under 150,000 clones in the sample, around three quarters were seen once. Worth noting for this clone: Its specificity is unknown.

This TCR was recovered from a woman aged 40 to 55 in good health and CMV-seronegative. The sample taken for sequencing was PBMCs. V is TRBV2 and J is TRBJ1-3; no clear D gene. CDR3 DNA: TGTGCCAGCAACCCCGCGACACTCTCCTCTGGAAACACCATATATTTT. Its protein is CASNPATLSSGNTIYF.